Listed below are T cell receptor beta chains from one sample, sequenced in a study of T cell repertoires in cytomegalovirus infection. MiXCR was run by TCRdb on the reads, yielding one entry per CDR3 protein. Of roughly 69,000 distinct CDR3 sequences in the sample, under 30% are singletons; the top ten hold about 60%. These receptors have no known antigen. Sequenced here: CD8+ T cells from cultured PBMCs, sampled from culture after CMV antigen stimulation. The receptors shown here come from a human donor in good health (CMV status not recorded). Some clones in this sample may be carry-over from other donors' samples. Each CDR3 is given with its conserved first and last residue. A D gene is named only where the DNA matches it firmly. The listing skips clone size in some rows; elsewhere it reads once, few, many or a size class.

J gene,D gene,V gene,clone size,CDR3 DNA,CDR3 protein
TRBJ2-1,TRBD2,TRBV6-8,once,TGTGCCAGCCGACTAGCGGGGGACAATGAGCCGTTCTTC,CASRLAGDNEPFF
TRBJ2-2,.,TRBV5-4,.,TGTGCCAGCAGCTACTCAGGGGCTGCCGGGGAGCTGTTTTTT,CASSYSGAAGELFF
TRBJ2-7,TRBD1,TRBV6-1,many,TGTGCCAGCAGTGACCACCGGGACAGGGTTTCCGAGCAGTACTTC,CASSDHRDRVSEQYF
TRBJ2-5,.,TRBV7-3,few,TGTGCCAGCAGCTTAGATTTAAAAGAGACCCAGTACTTC,CASSLDLKETQYF
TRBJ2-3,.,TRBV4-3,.,TGCGCCAGCAGCCAAGATAGGGAGGAGGATACGCAGTATTTT,CASSQDREEDTQYF
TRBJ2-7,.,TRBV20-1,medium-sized,TGCAGTGCCCCGGGGCATTCCACCTCCTACGAGCAGTACTTC,CSAPGHSTSYEQYF
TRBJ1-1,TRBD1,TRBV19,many,TGTGCCAGTAGCAACCCGGGACAGGGAATGAACACTGAAGCTTTCTTT,CASSNPGQGMNTEAFF
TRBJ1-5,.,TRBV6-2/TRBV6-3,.,TGTGCCAGCAGTCAACTTCAGAATCAGCCCCAGCATTTT,CASSQLQNQPQHF
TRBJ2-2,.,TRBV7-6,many,TGTGCCAGCAGCTTAGAGCTTGACAGTTTTACCGGGGAGCTGTTTTTT,CASSLELDSFTGELFF
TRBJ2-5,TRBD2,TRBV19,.,TGTGCCAGTAGTATGGGAGGGGCCAGCCAAGAGACCCAGTACTTC,CASSMGGASQETQYF
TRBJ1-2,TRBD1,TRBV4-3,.,TGCGCCAGCAGCCGCTTACAGGGGCAGGGTGGCTACACCTTC,CASSRLQGQGGYTF
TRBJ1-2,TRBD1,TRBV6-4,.,TGTGCCAGCAGTCGGGACAGAAACTATGGCTACACCTTC,CASSRDRNYGYTF
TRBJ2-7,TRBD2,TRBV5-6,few,TGTGCCAGCAGCTTATTACCTAGCGGGGGGCCCAGCTCCTACGAGCAGTACTTC,CASSLLPSGGPSSYEQYF
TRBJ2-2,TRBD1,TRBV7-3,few,TGTGCCAGCAGCCCTTCCCCCGACAGGGGGCGGACCGGGGAGCTGTTTTTT,CASSPSPDRGRTGELFF
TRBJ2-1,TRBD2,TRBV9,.,TGTGCCAGCAGCGAGGGGGGACTAGCGGGGAATGAGCAGTTCTTC,CASSEGGLAGNEQFF
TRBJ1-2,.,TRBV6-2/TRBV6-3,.,TGTGCCAGCAGTTACTGGGGCGGCTATGGCTACACCTTC,CASSYWGGYGYTF
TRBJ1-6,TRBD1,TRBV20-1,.,TGCAGTGCTAGGCCGGGACAGAAACATTCACCCCTCCACTTT,CSARPGQKHSPLHF
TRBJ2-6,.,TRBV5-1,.,TGCGCCAGCAGCTTTGATGTGCCAGGGGCTGGGGCCAACGTCCTGACTTTC,CASSFDVPGAGANVLTF
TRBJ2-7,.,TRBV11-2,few,TGTGCCAGCAGCTTAGCAGTAAGGCCCTACGAGCAGTACTTC,CASSLAVRPYEQYF
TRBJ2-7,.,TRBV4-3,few,TGCGCCAGCAGCCAAGCTACGTGGGAGTCATACGAGCAGTACTTC,CASSQATWESYEQYF
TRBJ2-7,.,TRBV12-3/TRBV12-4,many,TGTGCCAGCAGCCCCGCCTGGGCGGACGAGCAGTACTTC,CASSPAWADEQYF
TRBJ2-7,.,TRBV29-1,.,TGCAGCGTTGAATACCCAGACAGGCGCGAGCAGTACTTC,CSVEYPDRREQYF
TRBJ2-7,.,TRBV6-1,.,TGTGCCAGCAGTGAGAATCGGCAGTACGAGCAGTACTTC,CASSENRQYEQYF
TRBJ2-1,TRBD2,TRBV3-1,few,TGTGCCAGCAGCCAGACTAGCGGGGGCCCTTCCTACAATGAGCAGTTCTTC,CASSQTSGGPSYNEQFF
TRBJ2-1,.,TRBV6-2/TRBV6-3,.,TGTGCCAGCAGTGGAGGGGGGGTTGAAGAGCAGTTCTTC,CASSGGGVEEQFF
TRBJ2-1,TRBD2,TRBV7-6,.,TGTGCCAGCAGCTTAGGGCGACTAGCTATCAACAATGAGCAGTTCTTC,CASSLGRLAINNEQFF
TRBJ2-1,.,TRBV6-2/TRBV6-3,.,TGTGCCACCGAATCAGCCAACAGCCACAATGAGCAGTTCTTC,CATESANSHNEQFF
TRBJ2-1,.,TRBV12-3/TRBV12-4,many,TGTGCCAGCACTATCGCCAATGAGCAGTTCTTC,CASTIANEQFF
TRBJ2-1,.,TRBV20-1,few,TGCAGTGCTAGATCTCGCGGAGCGAACGACAATGAGCAGTTCTTC,CSARSRGANDNEQFF
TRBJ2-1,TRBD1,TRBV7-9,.,TGTGCCAGCAGCGTAGCACAGGGGGCTGTCAATGAGCAGTTCTTC,CASSVAQGAVNEQFF
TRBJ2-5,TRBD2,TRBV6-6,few,TGTGCCAGCAGTTACAAGGGGAGGGAAGAGACCCAGTACTTC,CASSYKGREETQYF
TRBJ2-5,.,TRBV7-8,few,TGTGCCAGCAGCTTAGTATTGAGGACGGAGACCCAGTACTTC,CASSLVLRTETQYF
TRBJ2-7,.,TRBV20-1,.,TGCAGTGCTAGAACGGGGACTTCCTACGAGCAGTACTTC,CSARTGTSYEQYF
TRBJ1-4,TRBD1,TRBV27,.,TGTGCCAGCAGTGTCAACAGGGGACGTGAAAAACTGTTTTTT,CASSVNRGREKLFF
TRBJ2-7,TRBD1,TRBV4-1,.,TGTGCCAGCAGCCAAGAGGGGACAGGGGGCTTCGAGCAGTACTTC,CASSQEGTGGFEQYF
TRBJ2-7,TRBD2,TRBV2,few,TGTGCCAGCATGGGGCCCGGGACTAGCGGGTTTCAGAGCTACGAGCAGTACTTC,CASMGPGTSGFQSYEQYF
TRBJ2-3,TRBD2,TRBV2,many,TGTGCCGGAGGACTAGGTGGGAATACAGATACGCAGTATTTT,CAGGLGGNTDTQYF
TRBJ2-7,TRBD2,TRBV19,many,TGTGCCAGTAGTGCCACAGCGGGAGAGATCTACGAGCAGTACTTC,CASSATAGEIYEQYF
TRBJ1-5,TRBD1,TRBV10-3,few,TGTGCCATCAGTGATCCCGGACAGGGGGATCAGCCCCAGCATTTT,CAISDPGQGDQPQHF
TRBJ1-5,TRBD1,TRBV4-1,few,TGTGCCAGCAGCCCTCGACAGGGATCAGAACAGCCCCAGCATTTT,CASSPRQGSEQPQHF
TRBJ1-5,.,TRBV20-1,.,TGCAGTGCTAGAGACGGGGGGGCCAATCAGCCCCAGCATTTT,CSARDGGANQPQHF
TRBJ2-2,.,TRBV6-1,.,TGTGCCAGCATGGTCGGCCTAACCGGGGAGCTGTTTTTT,CASMVGLTGELFF
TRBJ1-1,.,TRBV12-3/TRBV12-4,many,TGTGCCAGCAGTTTAGCGGCGGGGCTGAACACTGAAGCTTTCTTT,CASSLAAGLNTEAFF
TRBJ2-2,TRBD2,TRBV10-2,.,TGCGCCAGTGGGACGGGAGGGGAGACCGGGGAGCTGTTTTTT,CASGTGGETGELFF
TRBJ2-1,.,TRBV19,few,TGTGCCAGTAGTATAATGGGAAGTTACTCCTACAATGAGCAGTTCTTC,CASSIMGSYSYNEQFF
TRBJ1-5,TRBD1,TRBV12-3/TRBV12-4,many,TGTGCCAGCAGTTCCAGGACAGGGGGCGTAAATCAGCCCCAGCATTTT,CASSSRTGGVNQPQHF
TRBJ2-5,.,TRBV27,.,TGTGCCAGCAGCGAGGGGGAGTACGGGTGGGAGACCCAGTACTTC,CASSEGEYGWETQYF
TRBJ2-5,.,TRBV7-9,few,TGTGCCAGCAGCTTAGTACAGAAAGAGACCCAGTACTTC,CASSLVQKETQYF
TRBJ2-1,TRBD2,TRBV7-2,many,TGTGCCAGCAGCCTTGAGTTAGCGGGGACCTACAATGAGCAGTTCTTC,CASSLELAGTYNEQFF